A selection of T cell receptor beta chains follows, all from one sample in a study of T cells after yellow fever vaccination. One entry per CDR3 protein, called by TCRdb with MiXCR from the 5' RACE reads. The top ten clones hold roughly a sixth of a sample with around 350,000 distinct CDR3 sequences, around a tenth of them seen once. Sequencing was performed on PBMCs, taken on the day of the first yellow fever vaccination. These receptor sequences come from a man aged 18 to 35 who received the YFV17D yellow fever vaccine. The CDR3 runs from the conserved cysteine through the conserved F or W.

TRBV5-4	TRBJ2-1	CASSQRRGRTYNEQFF
TRBV12-3/TRBV12-4	TRBJ2-1	CASRNRLQGSYNEQFF
TRBV6-5	TRBJ1-2	CASSYSGAEGANYGYTF
TRBV20-1	TRBJ2-1	CSATNRRLTYNEQFF
TRBV4-3	TRBJ1-5	CASSQDSPGLDNQPQHF
TRBV23-1	TRBJ2-2	CVSSQSGTGTTGELFF
TRBV11-2	TRBJ2-3	CASSLEWSRGDTQYF
TRBV4-1	TRBJ2-1	CASSQEAGLTYNEQFF
TRBV7-2	TRBJ1-2	CASSSPGGTGSGYTF
TRBV5-5	TRBJ2-5	CASSQVRTGDLETQYF
TRBV11-2	TRBJ1-1	CASSPDRASTEAFF
TRBV29-1	TRBJ1-5	CSVVTAGQGMDQPQHF
TRBV20-1	TRBJ1-1	CSARDRFEAFF
TRBV5-5	TRBJ1-1	CASSLEPVLNTEAFF
TRBV29-1	TRBJ1-2	CSVRGTGTYGYTF
TRBV12-3/TRBV12-4	TRBJ1-2	CASSLGEGTGYGYTF
TRBV6-2/TRBV6-3	TRBJ2-1	CASSSNRDAISYNEQFF
TRBV11-2	TRBJ2-7	CASSLDLGDRGRNEQYF
TRBV5-1	TRBJ2-1	CASSHIFRGDSNEQFF
TRBV4-3	TRBJ2-3	CASSPRAVASTDTQYF
TRBV19	TRBJ1-1	CASSIRPLNTEAFF
TRBV20-1	TRBJ2-1	CSATTSEGRNEQFF
TRBV5-1	TRBJ2-3	CASSYGQDYTDTQYF
TRBV28	TRBJ1-1	CASSLETNTEAFF
TRBV6-2/TRBV6-3	TRBJ2-7	CASRPGRNYEQYF